This TCR beta chain is drawn from a study of T-cell memory formation after mild COVID-19. Germline V CDR1 and CDR2: SGHNT, YENEEA. The CDR3 is made up of 14 amino acids. After removal of 5 bases from V and 15 bases from J, the junction contained 10 bases not matched to a gene. In TCRdb, the 5' RACE reads were re-called with MiXCR into one record per CDR3 protein. The sample carries about 560,000 distinct CDR3 sequences, more than 15% recorded once. This sequence was found in an adult woman who had mild COVID-19 (a few samples of this study predate the infection). Cell type and time point are not known. Sequencing was performed on PBMCs or a T cell subset sorted from them (not recorded which). The chain joins TRBV11-3 to TRBJ2-1; the match to TRBD2 covers 13 bases. The CDR3 DNA is TGTGCCAGCAGCCCGGGACTAGCGGGATTCCCCCCGTTCTTC. This encodes CASSPGLAGFPPFF.